These 10 T cell receptor beta chains were all obtained from the same sample, sequenced in a study of T cell clones after liver transplantation (dated by TCRdb to between 2018 and 2020). Receptor amplification or capture employed the immunoSEQ multiplex PCR assay. Here the immuneACCESS table is served through TCRdb, limited to in-frame sequences with V and J called. Missing clones are a known gap in these copies; in checked studies unresolved V genes cover under half, and the rest lacks a known reason. In this sample the table shows about 70,000 clones, roughly 80% of which occur a single time. 0.79% of the sample is taken by the ten largest. Sequences were derived from CD4+ T cells from blood, sampled 12 months after liver transplant. These receptors all come from a human patient who received a liver transplant. Following a transplant, a fraction of the T cells may be traceable to the graft donor.

The rearrangement joins TRBV7-2 to TRBJ2-1, with D possibly matching TRBD2 (5 bases). Germline assignment: CDR1 SGHTA and CDR2 FQGNSA. This CDR3 region has 13 residues. V was pared by 1 base and J by 8 bases, with 9 bases between. The CDR3 sequence: CASSLGRRDEQFF. CDR3 bases: TGTGCCAGCAGCTTAGGACGGCGGGATGAGCAGTTCTTC.

The J gene is TRBJ1-1, the V gene TRBV19, with D unclear. V lost 5 bases, J lost 1 base, and 8 bases lay in between. This CDR3 has 13 residues. Germline V gives CDR1 LNHDA, CDR2 SQIVND (reference sequence). CDR3 nucleotide sequence: TGTGCCAGTAGTCCCTGGCGGAACACTGAAGCTTTCTTT. It is translated as CASSPWRNTEAFF.

The chain is built from TRBV19 and TRBJ2-7, with D possibly matching TRBD2 (6 bases). The germline gives CDR1 LNHDA, CDR2 SQIVND (reference sequence). This CDR3 region has 16 residues. With 6 bases removed from V and 7 bases from J, the gap between germline ends came to 25 bases. CDR3 nucleotide sequence: TGTGCCAGTAGCTCCAGGCTCAGGGACTCGCCGGGGGAGCAGTACTTC. Amino acids: CASSSRLRDSPGEQYF.

The chain couples TRBV11-2 to TRBJ2-1; D is unclear. There are 11 residues in the CDR3. V was trimmed by 3 bases and J by 9 bases, leaving 6 bases between them. Per the germline V gene, CDR1 is SGHAT and CDR2 is FQNNGV. The CDR3 reads CASSLYSEQFF. The CDR3, as DNA: TGTGCCAGCAGCTTGTATAGTGAGCAGTTCTTC.

The chain joins TRBV29-1 to TRBJ2-1, with a tentative D call TRBD1 (5 bases). V dropped 4 bases and J dropped 9 bases, with 13 bases sitting between them. The CDR3 spans 12 residues. Germline CDR1 reads SQVTM; CDR2 reads ANQGSEA. The CDR3 nucleotides read TGCAGCGTTGCATCGGGTCAGGGTGAGCAGTTCTTC. It yields the protein CSVASGQGEQFF.

The rearrangement joins TRBV5-1 to TRBJ2-7; 10 positions agree with TRBD1. The CDR3 runs to 15 residues. Germline loops: CDR1 SGHRS, CDR2 YFSETQ. Trimming took 4 bases from V and 3 from J; bases not matched to a gene: 7. CDR3 nucleotide sequence: TGCGCCAGCAGCCTTGGTGGGACAGGGGACTACGAGCAGTACTTC. It yields the protein CASSLGGTGDYEQYF.

Note on this clone: Other DNA sequences of this sample code for an identical CDR3. J is TRBJ2-2 and V is TRBV9; D ambiguous. V was trimmed by 0 bases and J by 5 bases, leaving 5 bases between them. The CDR3 extends over 13 amino acids. Germline V gene data show CDR1 as SGDLS and CDR2 as YYNGEE. The CDR3 nucleotides are TGTGCCAGCAGCGTAGTTGATACCGGGGAGCTGTTTTTT. Amino acid sequence: CASSVVDTGELFF.

The chain links TRBV7-2 to TRBJ2-3; D possibly corresponds to TRBD2 (5 bases). Between the trimmed V and J ends, which lost 2 bases and 5 bases, there was a span of 20 bases. The germline V gene has CDR1 SGHTA and CDR2 FQGNSA. The CDR3 totals 17 residues. The CDR3 nucleotides are TGTGCCAGCAGCTTAACGTCCCCCAGCGGAGCTGAAGATACGCAGTATTTT. Its protein is CASSLTSPSGAEDTQYF.

This clone was counted only a few times. V usage is TRBV7-9 and J usage is TRBJ1-5; the match to TRBD1 covers 8 bases. The CDR3 covers 14 residues. With 5 bases clipped from V and 5 bases from J, the junction kept 5 bases outside the gene matches. Germline V lookup: CDR1 SEHNR, CDR2 FQNEAQ (reference sequence). In DNA form, the CDR3 reads TGTGCCAGCAGCGTACAGGGGGTGGATCAGCCCCAGCATTTT. Translating it yields CASSVQGVDQPQHF. Together with reference TRBV7-9 and TRBJ1-5, the CDR3 gives the full variable domain: DTGVSQNPRHKITKRGQNVTFRCDPISEHNRLYWYRQTLGQGPEFLTYFQNEAQLEKSRLLSDRFSAERPKGSFSTLEIQRTEQGDSAMYLCASSVQGVDQPQHFGDGTRLSIL.

V gene TRBV18 combines with J gene TRBJ2-1; 11 bases map to TRBD2. J gave up 4 bases and V 6 bases, and 5 bases lay outside the gene matches. Per the germline V gene, CDR1 is KGHSH and CDR2 is LQKENI. The CDR3 length is 15 residues. CDR3: CASSVRTSGYNEQFF. CDR3 DNA sequence: TGTGCCAGCTCGGTCCGGACTAGCGGGTACAATGAGCAGTTCTTC.